The 30 T cell receptor beta chains below were found in one sample sequenced in a study of T cells in Graves' hyperthyroidism and ophthalmopathy. Amplification of TCR beta CDR3 regions used RNA as the template. A set of HTBI primers served as the primers for a first-round RT-PCR of the TCR CDR3. TCRdb re-called the multiplex PCR reads through MiXCR, storing one row per CDR3 protein. The table records 300,000 to 500,000 distinct CDR3 sequences, about 15% of them present only once. The specimen was blood. These receptors were obtained from a woman in her 30s with Graves' hyperthyroidism.

This clonotype has ten or more counts. The V call is TRBV20-1, the J call TRBJ2-3, with TRBD2 matching 10 bases. The germline CDR1 and CDR2 sequences are DFQATT and SNEGSKA (reference sequence). The ends lost 3 bases at V and 5 bases at J; junction bases unmatched: 11. The length of the CDR3 is 16 residues. The DNA for the CDR3 is TGCAGTGCTAGCGAAGTACTAGCGGGGTTGGTAGATACGCAGTATTTT. Protein sequence: CSASEVLAGLVDTQYF.

The table lists this clonotype with many counts. V usage is TRBV5-1 and J usage is TRBJ1-4, with 10 bases identical to TRBD1. The CDR3 is made up of 14 amino acids. Germline CDR1 SGHRS, CDR2 YFSETQ. V lost 2 bases and J lost 8; bases outside the gene matches: 3. Written as DNA, the CDR3 is TGCGCCAGCAGCTTTGGACAGGGGGGCGAAAAACTGTTTTTT. Its translation: CASSFGQGGEKLFF. Filled out from reference TRBV5-1 and TRBJ1-4, the complete variable domain reads KAGVTQTPRYLIKTRGQQVTLSCSPISGHRSVSWYQQTPGQGLQFLFEYFSETQRNKGNFPGRFSGRQFSNSRSEMNVSTLELGDSALYLCASSFGQGGEKLFFGSGTQLSVL.

This clonotype was seen repeatedly, ten times or more. The chain joins TRBV11-2 to TRBJ2-1; no reliable D call. This CDR3 is built from 13 residues. V was clipped by 4 bases and J by 5 bases, with 9 bases between them. Germline CDR1 SGHAT, CDR2 FQNNGV. The CDR3 sequence is CASSSTGNNEQFF. CDR3 DNA sequence: TGTGCCAGCAGCTCGACTGGCAACAATGAGCAGTTCTTC.

The sample holds many counts of this clonotype. V usage is TRBV7-2 and J usage is TRBJ2-2; 11 bases fit TRBD2. The CDR3 has 16 amino acids. Per the germline V gene, CDR1 is SGHTA and CDR2 is FQGNSA. V shed 3 bases and J 6 bases; nucleotides not matched to a gene: 6. DNA for the CDR3: TGTGCCAGCAGCTTTAGTTTTAGCGGGAGGGCCGGGGAGCTGTTTTTT. Protein sequence: CASSFSFSGRAGELFF.

The chain employs TRBV28 and TRBJ1-1; D is possibly TRBD1 (5 bases). This CDR3 is 14 amino acids long. Deletions cut 2 bases from V and 1 base from J, with 8 bases between. Looked up from germline, CDR1 is MDHEN and CDR2 is SYDVKM. This CDR3 reads CASSLMTANTEAFF. The DNA of the CDR3 is TGTGCCAGCAGTTTAATGACAGCGAACACTGAAGCTTTCTTT.

This clonotype was found a few times. The chain links TRBV11-3 to TRBJ2-5, with a weak D call TRBD2 (5 bases). The V end lost 4 bases, the J end lost 1 base, and 25 bases lay between the germline ends. The CDR3 is made up of 19 amino acids. Germline CDR1 is SGHNT and CDR2 is YENEEA. This CDR3 is CASSSNVGTGELTQETQYF. For the CDR3, the DNA is TGTGCCAGCAGCTCGAACGTTGGCACTGGGGAGTTGACCCAAGAGACCCAGTACTTC.

This clonotype was recorded once. This sequence joins TRBV28 and TRBJ1-1, with 7 bases fitting TRBD1. CDR1 MDHEN and CDR2 SYDVKM come from the germline V gene. This CDR3 is built from 15 residues. Germline trimming cut 2 bases from V and 0 bases from J; bases unmatched to any gene: 3. The DNA of the CDR3 is TGTGCCAGCAGTTTAGGGGGACAGTTGAACACTGAAGCTTTCTTT. Protein product: CASSLGGQLNTEAFF.

The CDR3 spells CASSVGLTGTTGELFF. Written as DNA, the CDR3 is TGTGCCAGCAGCGTGGGACTTACCGGGACAACCGGGGAGCTGTTTTTT. The rearrangement uses TRBV2 and TRBJ2-2; either TRBD1 or TRBD2 may supply D (6 bases each). The germline V and J ends were trimmed by 6 bases and 5 bases, with 19 bases remaining between them. Germline CDR1 reads SNHLY; CDR2 reads FYNNEI. This CDR3 is built from 16 residues.

This clonotype has ten or more counts. The chain carries TRBV10-3 and TRBJ2-1; 7 nucleotides agree with TRBD1. V shed 4 bases and J 10 bases; nucleotides not matched to a gene: 10. This CDR3 is built from 14 residues. Germline CDR1 ENHRY, CDR2 SYGVKD. The CDR3 loop is CAISGYTGAGEQFF. For the CDR3, the DNA is TGTGCCATCAGTGGATATACAGGGGCCGGAGAGCAGTTCTTC.

This chain connects TRBV29-1 to TRBJ2-1; 7 positions agree with TRBD2. The germline CDR1 and CDR2 sequences are SQVTM and ANQGSEA. Trimming cost V 7 bases and J 0 bases; bases outside gene matches: 9. The CDR3 covers 15 residues. The CDR3 is CSALGAGRSYNEQFF. As DNA, the CDR3 is TGCAGCGCTTTGGGAGCGGGACGCTCCTACAATGAGCAGTTCTTC.

This clonotype was recorded many times. The chain recombines TRBV6-6 with TRBJ1-4, with D perhaps TRBD1 (6 bases). V was trimmed by 0 bases and J by 3 bases, leaving 11 bases between them. Germline values: CDR1 MNHNY, CDR2 SVGAGI (reference sequence). There are 16 residues in the CDR3. The CDR3 sequence is CASSYSVGQPNEKLFF. The CDR3 region has the DNA TGTGCCAGCAGTTACTCCGTCGGACAGCCTAATGAAAAACTGTTTTTT.

J is TRBJ2-7 and V is TRBV4-2; D is undetermined. The V gene's germline CDR1 is LGHNA and CDR2 YNFKEQ. V dropped 3 bases and J dropped 4 bases, with 16 bases sitting between them. The CDR3 covers 15 residues. DNA for the CDR3: TGTGCCAGCAGCCACGTTGGGCCGGAAGGTTACGAGCAGTACTTC. Amino acids: CASSHVGPEGYEQYF.

J is TRBJ1-5 and V is TRBV14; 9 bases fit TRBD1. Trimming removed 0 bases from V and 2 bases from J; junction bases left unmatched: 8. The CDR3 length is 18 residues. The germline V gene encodes CDR1 SGHDN and CDR2 FVKESK. CDR3 amino acids: CASSQEGRTGEGNQPQHF. The CDR3 coding sequence is TGTGCCAGCAGCCAAGAAGGCCGGACAGGGGAAGGCAATCAGCCCCAGCATTTT.

This clonotype was seen a single time. One base away lies a much larger clone, so this may be a sequencing read error. This chain joins TRBV6-1 and TRBJ1-1; no firm D call. CDR1 is MNHNS, CDR2 SASEGT, per germline. This CDR3 is 11 amino acids long. The CDR3 bases are TGTGCCAGCAGTGAAGCTCGGGAAGCTCTCTTT. Translating gives CASSEAREALF.

This clonotype was found many times. This chain uses TRBV7-9 with TRBJ1-5; a possible D gene is TRBD1 (5 bases). Germline assignment: CDR1 SEHNR and CDR2 FQNEAQ (reference sequence). The germline V and J ends were trimmed by 4 bases and 2 bases, with 15 bases remaining between them. The CDR3 consists of 16 residues. CDR3 bases: TGTGCCAGCAGCTCCTGGGACGCGGGGGGCAATCAGCCCCAGCATTTT. It is translated as CASSSWDAGGNQPQHF.

This clonotype was seen just once. The V gene is TRBV7-9, the J gene TRBJ2-3; the D call may be TRBD1 or TRBD2 (5 bases each). V lost 4 bases and J 1 base, leaving 27 bases between the germline ends. Germline CDR1 SEHNR, CDR2 FQNEAQ (reference sequence). The CDR3 has 20 residues. CDR3 protein: CASSSGYGLAGPWGTDTQYF. The CDR3 DNA reads as TGTGCCAGCAGCTCTGGTTATGGGCTAGCAGGGCCGTGGGGCACAGATACGCAGTATTTT.

This clonotype was found many times. The chain couples TRBV10-3 to TRBJ2-2; D remains unclear. This CDR3 contains 15 residues. The V gene's germline CDR1 is ENHRY and CDR2 SYGVKD. The V end was cut by 5 bases, the J end by 0 bases, with 10 bases between. The CDR3 bases are TGTGCCATCAGTACAACGTCCTCGAACACCGGGGAGCTGTTTTTT. It yields the protein CAISTTSSNTGELFF.

This chain connects TRBV20-1 to TRBJ1-4; 8 nucleotides align to TRBD1. The germline CDR1 and CDR2 sequences are DFQATT and SNEGSKA (reference sequence). This CDR3 spans 12 amino acids. V shed 7 bases, J shed 6 bases, and the junction held 4 bases outside the gene matches. The CDR3 loop is CSVTGGDEKLFF. In DNA form, the CDR3 reads TGCAGTGTAACAGGGGGGGATGAAAAACTGTTTTTT.

The sample holds many counts of this clonotype. The rearrangement uses TRBV11-2 and TRBJ1-1; 8 positions agree with TRBD1. Germline CDR1 reads SGHAT; CDR2 reads FQNNGV. The CDR3 has 16 amino acids. After removal of 5 bases from V and 2 bases from J, the junction contained 10 bases not matched to a gene. The CDR3: CASSPRTGFPNTEAFF. The CDR3 DNA is TGTGCCAGCAGCCCTCGGACAGGGTTTCCCAACACTGAAGCTTTCTTT.

This clonotype was recorded at least ten times. The genes are TRBV7-2 and TRBJ2-7; the match to TRBD2 covers 10 bases. The CDR3 contains 15 residues. The V gene end was trimmed by 0 bases and the J gene end by 5 bases; junction bases not matched to a gene: 4. Germline loops: CDR1 SGHTA, CDR2 FQGNSA. CDR3 amino acids: CASSLARLAGDEQYF. CDR3 nucleotide sequence: TGTGCCAGCAGCTTAGCGAGGCTAGCGGGAGACGAGCAGTACTTC.

This chain joins TRBV30 and TRBJ2-1; 10 bases are a match to TRBD2. Germline V gene lookup returns CDR1 GTSNPN and CDR2 SVGIG (reference sequence). Trimming removed 4 bases from V and 10 bases from J; junction bases left unmatched: 13. The CDR3 contains 15 residues. The CDR3 is CAWNLRLAGEEEQFF. The CDR3 DNA sequence: TGTGCCTGGAACTTAAGGCTAGCGGGAGAGGAGGAGCAGTTCTTC. The variable domain in full, with the rest retrieved from reference TRBV30 and TRBJ2-1, is SQTIHQWPATLVQPVGSPLSLECTVEGTSNPNLYWYRQAAGRGLQLLFYSVGIGQISSEVPQNLSASRPQDRQFILSSKKLLLSDSGFYLCAWNLRLAGEEEQFFGPGTRLTVL.

The genes are TRBV24-1 and TRBJ2-1; D not resolved. Germline CDR1 KGHDR, CDR2 SFDVKD. V was clipped by 4 bases and J by 3 bases, with 9 bases between them. The CDR3 runs to 14 residues. The CDR3 coding sequence is TGTGCCACCAGTGACCGTGGGCGCTACAATGAGCAGTTCTTC. It translates to CATSDRGRYNEQFF.

This clonotype was observed many times. The chain employs TRBV10-3 and TRBJ1-1; maybe TRBD1 (6 bases). V lost 4 bases, J lost 7 bases, and 10 bases lay in between. Germline V gene data show CDR1 as ENHRY and CDR2 as SYGVKD. There are 12 residues in the CDR3. The CDR3 sequence: CAISVSQGEAFF. CDR3 bases: TGTGCCATCAGTGTATCACAGGGTGAAGCTTTCTTT.

Only a few counts were recorded for this clonotype. The chain joins TRBV11-2 to TRBJ2-1; 10 bases are shared with TRBD2. V shed 6 bases and J 4 bases; nucleotides not matched to a gene: 9. This CDR3 has 16 amino acids. Germline lookup yields CDR1 SGHAT and CDR2 FQNNGV. CDR3 amino acids: CASRPGLADLYNEQFF. The CDR3 DNA reads TGTGCCAGCAGACCTGGACTAGCGGATCTTTACAATGAGCAGTTCTTC.

This clonotype has ten or more counts. An end of the junction does not agree with germline; a read error may underlie this. The chain has TRBV28 and TRBJ2-7; unclear D gene. CDR1 and CDR2 from the germline V gene are MDHEN and SYDVKM. The CDR3 runs 11 residues. The CDR3 DNA follows: TGTGCCAGCAGCGGAGTCTACGGGCAGTACTTC. Protein: CASSGVYGQYF.

The chain recombines TRBV19 with TRBJ2-4; weak D call: TRBD2 (5 bases). The CDR3 sequence is 16 residues long. CDR1 is LNHDA and CDR2 is SQIVND in the germline V gene (reference sequence). Trimming took 1 base from V and 3 from J, leaving 13 bases between them. The CDR3 loop reads CASSIVLTGVKNIQYF. CDR3 DNA: TGTGCCAGTAGTATAGTTTTGACCGGGGTCAAAAACATTCAGTACTTC.

This clonotype was picked up many times. The chain links TRBV12-3 or TRBV12-4 to TRBJ2-7; D gene uncertain. V gave up 2 bases and J gave up 6 bases, with 8 bases separating them. This CDR3 comprises 12 residues. Here the CDR3 DNA reads TGTGCCAGCAGTTTATTTGGCCCCGAGCAGTACTTC. This gives the protein CASSLFGPEQYF.

The chain couples TRBV19 to TRBJ2-7, with 9 bases fitting TRBD2. The CDR3 runs 15 residues. V shed 3 bases, J shed 4 bases, and the junction held 7 bases outside the gene matches. Per the germline V gene, CDR1 is LNHDA and CDR2 is SQIVND (reference sequence). CDR3 in DNA: TGTGCCAGTAGTATTGTAGCGGGAGAAGTGTACGAGCAGTACTTC. It codes for CASSIVAGEVYEQYF. The whole variable domain, filled in from reference TRBV19 and TRBJ2-7, reads DGGITQSPKYLFRKEGQNVTLSCEQNLNHDAMYWYRQDPGQGLRLIYYSQIVNDFQKGDIAEGYSVSREKKESFPLTVTSAQKNPTAFYLCASSIVAGEVYEQYFGPGTRLTVT.

This clonotype showed up many times. The genes are TRBV7-3 and TRBJ2-3; the D gene is possibly TRBD1 (6 bases). V lost 0 bases and J 6 bases, leaving 16 bases between the germline ends. The CDR3 runs to 16 residues. The germline CDR1 and CDR2 sequences are SGHTA and FQGTGA. The CDR3 DNA follows: TGTGCCAGCAGCTTAACGGGGGCAGGGTCGGCGGATACGCAGTATTTT. This encodes CASSLTGAGSADTQYF.

There are many counts of this clonotype. J is TRBJ1-1 and V is TRBV10-3, with 7 bases that match TRBD1. Germline loops: CDR1 ENHRY, CDR2 SYGVKD. The CDR3 runs to 12 residues. The V gene end was trimmed by 5 bases and the J gene end by 6 bases; junction bases not matched to a gene: 3. CDR3 in amino acids: CAISNRGPEAFF. The CDR3 nucleotides read TGTGCCATCAGTAACAGGGGCCCTGAAGCTTTCTTT.